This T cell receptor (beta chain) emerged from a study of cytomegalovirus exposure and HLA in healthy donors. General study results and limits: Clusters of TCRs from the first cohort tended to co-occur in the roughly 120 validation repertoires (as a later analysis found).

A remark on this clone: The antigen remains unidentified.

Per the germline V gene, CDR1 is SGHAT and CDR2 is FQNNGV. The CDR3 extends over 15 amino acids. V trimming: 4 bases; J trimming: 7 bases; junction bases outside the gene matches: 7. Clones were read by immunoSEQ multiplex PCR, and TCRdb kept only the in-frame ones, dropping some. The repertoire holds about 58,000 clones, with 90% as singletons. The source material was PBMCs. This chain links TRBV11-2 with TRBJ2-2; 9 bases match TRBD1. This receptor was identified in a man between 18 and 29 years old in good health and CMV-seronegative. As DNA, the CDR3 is TGTGCCAGCAGCTGGGGACAGGGCGTTGGCGGGGAGCTGTTTTTT. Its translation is CASSWGQGVGGELFF. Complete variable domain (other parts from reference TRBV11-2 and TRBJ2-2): EAGVAQSPRYKIIEKRQSVAFWCNPISGHATLYWYQQILGQGPKLLIQFQNNGVVDDSQLPKDRFSAERLKGVDSTLKIQPAKLEDSAVYLCASSWGQGVGGELFFGEGSRLTVL.